This T cell receptor (beta chain) was identified in a study of post-analysis software for immune sequencing data. As for the study in general: Courses of disease covered relapsing-remitting, secondary progressive and progressive-relapsing multiple sclerosis. Study conclusions and caveats: Relative to controls, patients had 5 or 6 TRBV segments at higher frequency, with TRBV5-6, TRBV5-1 and TRBV20-1 among these.

The table lists this clonotype with many counts. Its specificity is not known. Unique molecular identifiers were present in the TCR beta cDNA libraries. TCRdb re-called the PCR reads through MiXCR, storing one row per CDR3 protein. The table has about 200,000 distinct CDR3 sequences, around 30% seen once; the top ten hold approximately 3%. Germline V gives CDR1 SGHRS, CDR2 YFSETQ. This CDR3 has 15 residues. Trimming shortened V by 0 bases and J by 7 bases, and 16 bases separated the two germline ends. The sample taken for sequencing was blood. V usage is TRBV5-1 and J usage is TRBJ1-2; no firm D call. The sequence derives from a girl aged 2-17 years with multiple sclerosis. CDR3 in DNA: TGCGCCAGCAGCTTGGGGTCAGTATATGCTGGTGGCTACACCTTC. It is translated as CASSLGSVYAGGYTF. Complete variable domain (other parts from reference TRBV5-1 and TRBJ1-2): KAGVTQTPRYLIKTRGQQVTLSCSPISGHRSVSWYQQTPGQGLQFLFEYFSETQRNKGNFPGRFSGRQFSNSRSEMNVSTLELGDSALYLCASSLGSVYAGGYTFGSGTRLTVV.